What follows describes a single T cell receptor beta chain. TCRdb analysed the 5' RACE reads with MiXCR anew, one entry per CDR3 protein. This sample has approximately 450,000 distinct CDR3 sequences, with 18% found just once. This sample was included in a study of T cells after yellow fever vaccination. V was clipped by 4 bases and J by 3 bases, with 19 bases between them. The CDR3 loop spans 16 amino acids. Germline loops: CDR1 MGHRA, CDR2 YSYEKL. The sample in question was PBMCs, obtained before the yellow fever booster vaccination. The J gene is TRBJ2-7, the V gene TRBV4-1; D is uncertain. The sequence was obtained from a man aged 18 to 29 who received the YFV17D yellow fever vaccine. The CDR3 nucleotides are TGCGCCAGCAGCCTTGCTGGCGGTCCTGGCTACTACGAGCAGTACTTC. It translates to CASSLAGGPGYYEQYF.